This T cell receptor (beta chain) was identified in a study of tumor and adjacent non-tumor tissue in lung cancer. The library came from three nested PCR rounds adapted from ARM-PCR protocols. TCRdb itself ran the multiplex PCR reads through MiXCR, one entry per CDR3 protein. Of fewer than 90,000 distinct CDR3 sequences listed, more than 75% are singletons. This sample's RNA came from whole unsorted tissue. More than 3 cm separated this lung sample from the edge of the tumor. The TCR comes from a woman aged 45-59 years with non-small cell lung cancer. Sequencing was carried out using distant non-tumor lung tissue.

CDR3 protein: CSVGGASGAPGAEQYF. The CDR3 nucleotides are TGCAGCGTTGGAGGGGCTAGCGGGGCCCCTGGGGCCGAGCAGTACTTC. The J gene is TRBJ2-7, the V gene TRBV29-1; 9 bases agree with TRBD2. V shed 4 bases, J shed 6 bases, and the junction held 16 bases outside the gene matches. Germline V gene data show CDR1 as SQVTM and CDR2 as ANQGSEA. The CDR3 is 16 residues long.